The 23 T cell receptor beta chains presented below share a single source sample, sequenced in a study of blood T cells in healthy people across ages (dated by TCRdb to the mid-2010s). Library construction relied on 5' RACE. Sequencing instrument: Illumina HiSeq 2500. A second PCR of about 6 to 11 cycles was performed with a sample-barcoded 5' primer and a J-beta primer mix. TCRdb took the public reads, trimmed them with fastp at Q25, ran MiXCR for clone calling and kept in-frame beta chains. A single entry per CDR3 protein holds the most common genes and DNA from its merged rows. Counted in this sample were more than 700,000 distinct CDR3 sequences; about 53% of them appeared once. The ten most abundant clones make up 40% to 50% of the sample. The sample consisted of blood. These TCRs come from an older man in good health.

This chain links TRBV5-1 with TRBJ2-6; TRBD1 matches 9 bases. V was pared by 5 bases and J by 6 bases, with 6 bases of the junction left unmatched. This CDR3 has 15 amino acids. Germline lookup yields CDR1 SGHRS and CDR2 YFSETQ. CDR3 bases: TGCGCCAGCAGTTCGGGACAGGGTAAGGCCAACGTCCTGACTTTC. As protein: CASSSGQGKANVLTF.

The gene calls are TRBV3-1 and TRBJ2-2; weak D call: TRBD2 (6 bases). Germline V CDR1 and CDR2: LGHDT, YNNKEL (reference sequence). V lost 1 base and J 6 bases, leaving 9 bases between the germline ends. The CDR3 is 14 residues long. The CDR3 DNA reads TGTGCCAGCAGCCAAGTCGCGGGGCCCGGGGAGCTGTTTTTT. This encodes CASSQVAGPGELFF.

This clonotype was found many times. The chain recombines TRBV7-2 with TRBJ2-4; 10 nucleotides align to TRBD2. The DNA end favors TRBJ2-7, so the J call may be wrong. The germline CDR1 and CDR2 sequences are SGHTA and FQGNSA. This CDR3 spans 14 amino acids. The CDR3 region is CASSLRLAGAEQYF. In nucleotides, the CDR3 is TGTGCCAGCAGCTTACGGCTAGCGGGAGCCGAGCAGTACTTC.

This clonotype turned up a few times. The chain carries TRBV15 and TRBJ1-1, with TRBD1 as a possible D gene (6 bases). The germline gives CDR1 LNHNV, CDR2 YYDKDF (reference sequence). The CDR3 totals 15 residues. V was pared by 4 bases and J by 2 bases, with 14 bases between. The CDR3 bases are TGTGCCACCAGCACCTCAGGGGATCCCAACACTGAAGCTTTCTTT. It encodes CATSTSGDPNTEAFF.

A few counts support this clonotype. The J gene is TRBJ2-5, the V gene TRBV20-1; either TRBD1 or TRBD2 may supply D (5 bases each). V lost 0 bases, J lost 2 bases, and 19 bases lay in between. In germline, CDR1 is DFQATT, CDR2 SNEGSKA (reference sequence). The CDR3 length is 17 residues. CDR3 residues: CSARDRAPRWGQETQYF. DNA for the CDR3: TGCAGTGCTAGAGACCGGGCACCTCGGTGGGGGCAAGAGACCCAGTACTTC.

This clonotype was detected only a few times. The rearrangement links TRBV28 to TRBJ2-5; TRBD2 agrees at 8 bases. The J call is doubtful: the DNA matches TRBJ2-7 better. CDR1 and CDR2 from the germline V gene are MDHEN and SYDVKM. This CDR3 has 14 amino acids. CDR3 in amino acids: CASSKGREEYEQYF. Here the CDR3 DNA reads TGTGCCAGCAGTAAAGGGCGGGAGGAGTACGAGCAGTACTTC.

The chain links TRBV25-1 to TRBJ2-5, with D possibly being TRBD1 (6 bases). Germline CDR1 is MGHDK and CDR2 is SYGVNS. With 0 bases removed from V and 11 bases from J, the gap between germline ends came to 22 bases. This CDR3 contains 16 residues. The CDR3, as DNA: TGTGCCAGCAGTGAATATATAGGGGGTCCCTACAATGAGCAGTACTTC. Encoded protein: CASSEYIGGPYNEQYF.

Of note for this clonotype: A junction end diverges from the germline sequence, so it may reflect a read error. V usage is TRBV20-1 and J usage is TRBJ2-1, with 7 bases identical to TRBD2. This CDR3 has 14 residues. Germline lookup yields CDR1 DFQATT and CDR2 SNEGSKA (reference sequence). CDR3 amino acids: CSANPGLPLNEQFF. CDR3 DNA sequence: TGCAGTGCAAACCCGGGACTACCGCTCAATGAGCAGTTCTTT.

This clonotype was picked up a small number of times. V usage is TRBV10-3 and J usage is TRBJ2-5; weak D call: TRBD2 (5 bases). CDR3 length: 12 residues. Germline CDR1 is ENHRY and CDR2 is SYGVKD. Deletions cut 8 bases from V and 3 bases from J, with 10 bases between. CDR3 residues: CAISPGKETQYF. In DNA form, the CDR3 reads TGTGCCATCTCCCCCGGGAAAGAGACCCAGTACTTC.

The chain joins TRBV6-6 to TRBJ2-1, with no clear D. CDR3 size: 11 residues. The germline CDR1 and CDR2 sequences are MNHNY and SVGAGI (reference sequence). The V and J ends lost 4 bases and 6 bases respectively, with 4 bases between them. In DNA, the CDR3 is TGTGCCAGCAGTTCCGCCAATGAGCAGTTCTTC. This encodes CASSSANEQFF.

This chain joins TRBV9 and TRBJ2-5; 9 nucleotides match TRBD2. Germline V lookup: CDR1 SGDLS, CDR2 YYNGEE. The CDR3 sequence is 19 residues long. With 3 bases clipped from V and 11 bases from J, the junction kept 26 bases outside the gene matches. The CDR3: CASSAPSTSGQLRHNEQYF. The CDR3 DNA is TGTGCCAGCAGCGCCCCCTCGACTAGCGGACAACTTCGACACAATGAGCAGTACTTC.

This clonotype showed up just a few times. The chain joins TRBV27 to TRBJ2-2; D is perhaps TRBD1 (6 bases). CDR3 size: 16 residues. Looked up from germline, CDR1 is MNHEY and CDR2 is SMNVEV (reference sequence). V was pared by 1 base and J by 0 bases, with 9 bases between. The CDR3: CASSLYRQANTGELFF. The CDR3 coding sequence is TGTGCCAGCAGTTTATACCGACAGGCGAACACCGGGGAGCTGTTTTTT.

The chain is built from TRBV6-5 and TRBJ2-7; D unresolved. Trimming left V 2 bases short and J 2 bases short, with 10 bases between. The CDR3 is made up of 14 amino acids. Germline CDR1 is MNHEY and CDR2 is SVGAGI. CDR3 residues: CASSYQRRTYEQYF. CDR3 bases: TGTGCCAGCAGTTACCAAAGACGAACCTACGAGCAGTACTTC.

The chain's CDR3 is CASSDLTGPREQYF. The CDR3 DNA sequence: TGTGCCAGCAGTGATCTGACAGGCCCGAGGGAGCAGTACTTC. The chain couples TRBV6-1 to TRBJ2-5; D is perhaps TRBD1 (6 bases). CDR3 length equals 14 residues. Germline V gene sequence: CDR1 MNHNS, CDR2 SASEGT. Deletions cut 3 bases from V and 11 bases from J, with 19 bases between.

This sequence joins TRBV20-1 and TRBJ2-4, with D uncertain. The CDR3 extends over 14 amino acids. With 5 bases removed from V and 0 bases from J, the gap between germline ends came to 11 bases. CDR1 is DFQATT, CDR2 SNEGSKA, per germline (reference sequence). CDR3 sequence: CSALKAEAKNIQYF. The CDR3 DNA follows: TGCAGTGCTCTAAAAGCTGAAGCCAAAAACATTCAGTACTTC.

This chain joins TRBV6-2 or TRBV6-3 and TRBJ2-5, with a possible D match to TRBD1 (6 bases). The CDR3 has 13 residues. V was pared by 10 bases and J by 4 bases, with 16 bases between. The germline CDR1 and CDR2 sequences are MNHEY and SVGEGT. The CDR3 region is CAILDSYRETQYF. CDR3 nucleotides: TGTGCCATTCTGGACAGCTACCGAGAGACCCAGTACTTC.

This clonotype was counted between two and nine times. The CDR3, as DNA: TGTGCCAGCAGCCGTACCGGGACAGGGAACTATGGCTACACCTTC. It specifies CASSRTGTGNYGYTF. This chain joins TRBV3-1 and TRBJ1-2; 9 positions match TRBD1. The CDR3 loop spans 15 amino acids. Germline V CDR1 and CDR2: LGHDT, YNNKEL (reference sequence). V lost 4 bases, J lost 2 bases, and 5 bases stayed unmatched. Looking up the rest from reference TRBV3-1 and TRBJ1-2 gives the full variable domain: DTAVSQTPKYLVTQMGNDKSIKCEQNLGHDTMYWYKQDSKKFLKIMFSYNNKELIINETVPNRFSPKSPDKAHLNLHINSLELGDSAVYFCASSRTGTGNYGYTFGSGTRLTVV.

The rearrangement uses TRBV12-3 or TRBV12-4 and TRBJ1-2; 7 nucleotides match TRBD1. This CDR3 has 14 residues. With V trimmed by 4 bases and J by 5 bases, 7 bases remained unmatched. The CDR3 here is CASSSDRVLYGYTF. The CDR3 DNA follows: TGTGCCAGCAGTTCCGACAGGGTACTTTATGGCTACACCTTC.

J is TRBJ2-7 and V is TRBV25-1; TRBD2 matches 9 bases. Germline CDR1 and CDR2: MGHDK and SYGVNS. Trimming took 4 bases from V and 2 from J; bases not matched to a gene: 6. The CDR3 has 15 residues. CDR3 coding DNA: TGTGCCAGCAGTGTTGGCGGACTAGCGACCTACGAGCAGTACTTC. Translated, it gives CASSVGGLATYEQYF.

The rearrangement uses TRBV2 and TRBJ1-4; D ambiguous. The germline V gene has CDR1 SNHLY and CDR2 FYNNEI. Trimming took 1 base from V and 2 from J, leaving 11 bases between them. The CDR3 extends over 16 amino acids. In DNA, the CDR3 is TGTGCCAGCAGTGAAGATGTGGGCTACACTAATGAAAAACTGTTTTTT. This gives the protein CASSEDVGYTNEKLFF.

This CDR3 reads CASSLGASGSKNEQFF. The DNA for the CDR3 is TGTGCCAGCAGCTTAGGAGCTAGCGGGAGTAAAAATGAGCAGTTCTTC. The chain links TRBV7-2 to TRBJ2-1, with 10 bases aligning to TRBD2. CDR1 is SGHTA, CDR2 FQGNSA, per germline. Trimming took 1 base from V and 7 from J; bases not matched to a gene: 7. This CDR3 spans 16 amino acids.

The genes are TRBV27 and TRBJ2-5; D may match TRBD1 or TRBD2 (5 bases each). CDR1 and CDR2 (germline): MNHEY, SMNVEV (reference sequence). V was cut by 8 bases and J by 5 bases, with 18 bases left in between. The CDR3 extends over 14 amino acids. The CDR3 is CASARRQGDETQYF. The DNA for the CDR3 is TGTGCCAGCGCTCGGAGGCAGGGCGATGAGACCCAGTACTTC.

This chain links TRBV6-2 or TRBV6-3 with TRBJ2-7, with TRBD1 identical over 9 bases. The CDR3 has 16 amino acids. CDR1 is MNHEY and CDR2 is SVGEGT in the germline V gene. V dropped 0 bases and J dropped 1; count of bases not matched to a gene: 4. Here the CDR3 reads CASSYSTGGLSYEQYF. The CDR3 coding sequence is TGTGCCAGCAGTTACTCGACAGGGGGATTATCCTACGAGCAGTACTTC.